The 25 T cell receptor beta chains below all came from one sample that was sequenced in a study of CD8 T cells in ankylosing spondylitis. TCRdb independently ran MiXCR on the 5' RACE reads; one entry per CDR3 protein. Of some 37,000 distinct CDR3 sequences in the sample, around 10% were seen once. What was sequenced was synovial fluid, either unsorted or a sorted T cell fraction (not recorded which). The receptors shown here come from a male donor with ankylosing spondylitis.

The table lists this clonotype with many counts. The rearrangement uses TRBV5-5 and TRBJ2-7, with D possibly matching TRBD1 (5 bases). This CDR3 is built from 13 residues. V dropped 4 bases and J dropped 3 bases, with 11 bases sitting between them. Germline values: CDR1 SGHKS, CDR2 YYEKEE (reference sequence). The CDR3 here is CASSSPRDYEQYF. CDR3 nucleotide sequence: TGTGCCAGCAGCAGCCCCAGGGACTACGAGCAGTACTTC.

The rearrangement joins TRBV20-1 to TRBJ2-1; possibly TRBD2 for D (6 bases). Looked up from germline, CDR1 is DFQATT and CDR2 is SNEGSKA (reference sequence). The V end was cut by 4 bases, the J end by 3 bases, with 16 bases between. The CDR3 extends over 15 amino acids. CDR3 loop: CSAIREPNIYNEQFF. CDR3 bases: TGCAGTGCTATACGGGAGCCCAACATCTACAATGAGCAGTTCTTC.

This clonotype was picked up a small number of times. The CDR3 DNA follows: TGTGCCAGCAGCTCCTCCCCCTGGTCGGGTGTGAGCACAGATACGCAGTATTTT. It specifies CASSSSPWSGVSTDTQYF. The chain links TRBV11-2 to TRBJ2-3; no reliable D call. This CDR3 has 18 residues. V shed 4 bases and J shed 0 bases, with 20 bases lying between them. The germline V gene has CDR1 SGHAT and CDR2 FQNNGV.

This clonotype was counted a few times. The chain recombines TRBV6-5 with TRBJ2-1; D gene uncertain. Germline V gives CDR1 MNHEY, CDR2 SVGAGI. V dropped 0 bases and J dropped 7 bases, with 10 bases sitting between them. This CDR3 has 14 residues. The CDR3 coding sequence is TGTGCCAGCAGTTACTCCCCGTCGTCTAATGAGCAGTTCTTC. Its protein product is CASSYSPSSNEQFF.

This clonotype has only a few counts. This chain connects TRBV15 to TRBJ2-7, with a tentative D call TRBD1 (6 bases). With 3 bases removed from V and 1 base from J, the gap between germline ends came to 10 bases. Germline CDR1 LNHNV, CDR2 YYDKDF (reference sequence). This CDR3 is built from 14 residues. The CDR3 DNA reads TGTGCCACCAGCAGGGACAGATTATCCTACGAGCAGTACTTC. Protein: CATSRDRLSYEQYF.

This chain connects TRBV2 to TRBJ2-2, with D possibly matching TRBD2 (5 bases). This CDR3 region has 14 residues. With 0 bases removed from V and 7 bases from J, the gap between germline ends came to 9 bases. Germline V gene sequence: CDR1 SNHLY, CDR2 FYNNEI. CDR3 sequence reads: CASSEAGINGELFF. CDR3 bases: TGTGCCAGCAGTGAAGCCGGGATCAACGGGGAGCTGTTTTTT. The variable domain in full, with the rest retrieved from reference TRBV2 and TRBJ2-2, is EPEVTQTPSHQVTQMGQEVILRCVPISNHLYFYWYRQILGQKVEFLVSFYNNEISEKSEIFDDQFSVERPDGSNFTLKIRSTKLEDSAMYFCASSEAGINGELFFGEGSRLTVL.

This rearrangement joins TRBV29-1 to TRBJ2-1; a possible D gene is TRBD2 (6 bases). The CDR3 is 12 amino acids. The ends were cut back, 7 bases at V and 2 bases at J, with 9 bases in the middle. Germline V lookup: CDR1 SQVTM, CDR2 ANQGSEA. CDR3: CSGGGTYNEQFF. In nucleotides, the CDR3 is TGCAGCGGCGGAGGGACCTACAATGAGCAGTTCTTC.

V is TRBV7-3 and J is TRBJ1-2; possible D gene TRBD1, 6 bases. This CDR3 comprises 16 residues. Trimming removed 5 bases from V and 4 bases from J, with 20 bases in between. CDR1 SGHTA and CDR2 FQGTGA come from the germline V gene. CDR3 nucleotides: TGTGCCAGCAGCCCGGGGGCTTCGTTGTTCGGCTATGGCTACACCTTC. Protein sequence: CASSPGASLFGYGYTF.

The sample holds many counts of this clonotype. This rearrangement joins TRBV20-1 to TRBJ2-1, with D possibly TRBD2 on 5 matching bases. The CDR3 contains 15 residues. Between the trimmed V and J ends, which lost 0 bases and 6 bases, there was a span of 15 bases. CDR1 and CDR2 (germline): DFQATT, SNEGSKA (reference sequence). The CDR3 bases are TGCAGTGCTAGAGACTGGAAGACTAACTCCAATGAGCAGTTCTTC. It codes for CSARDWKTNSNEQFF.

This clonotype was counted between two and nine times. This chain connects TRBV7-8 to TRBJ2-7; a possible D gene is TRBD1 (6 bases). From germline, CDR1 is SGHVS and CDR2 FQNEAQ. This CDR3 contains 14 residues. The germline V and J ends were trimmed by 1 base and 4 bases, with 11 bases remaining between them. Here the CDR3 reads CASSLGGHFYEQYF. DNA for the CDR3: TGTGCCAGCAGCTTAGGGGGACACTTTTACGAGCAGTACTTC.

There are many counts of this clonotype. This rearrangement joins TRBV11-2 to TRBJ2-1; TRBD2 aligns across 10 bases. V lost 5 bases and J lost 6; bases outside the gene matches: 10. Germline V lookup: CDR1 SGHAT, CDR2 FQNNGV. This CDR3 has 16 residues. CDR3 residues: CASSQTRLAGANEQFF. Here the CDR3 DNA reads TGTGCCAGCAGCCAGACCCGGCTAGCGGGAGCCAATGAGCAGTTCTTC.

The chain has TRBV27 and TRBJ1-2; D call uncertain. Trimming removed 4 bases from V and 4 bases from J, with 19 bases in between. The CDR3 runs to 16 residues. Germline-derived CDR1 and CDR2 are MNHEY and SMNVEV (reference sequence). CDR3 DNA: TGTGCCAGCAGTTCCGGGCAGATTCCTTTTGTCTATGGCTACACCTTC. Translated: CASSSGQIPFVYGYTF.

This clonotype has ten or more counts. The rearrangement uses TRBV28 and TRBJ2-3; D gene uncertain. Germline values: CDR1 MDHEN, CDR2 SYDVKM. V dropped 5 bases and J dropped 0 bases, with 6 bases sitting between them. The CDR3 sequence is 13 residues long. CDR3 bases: TGTGCCAGCAGTCCTCTGAGCACAGATACGCAGTATTTT. Protein sequence: CASSPLSTDTQYF.

At least ten counts were recorded for this clonotype. V usage is TRBV7-9 and J usage is TRBJ2-1, with D perhaps TRBD1 (6 bases). Trimming removed 0 bases at V and 2 bases at J, with 11 bases between. This CDR3 has 16 amino acids. Looked up from germline, CDR1 is SEHNR and CDR2 is FQNEAQ (reference sequence). The CDR3 nucleotides are TGTGCCAGCAGCTTAGCGTGGACAGCTGCCTACAATGAGCAGTTCTTC. Protein product: CASSLAWTAAYNEQFF. The full variable domain, its missing parts supplied by reference TRBV7-9 and TRBJ2-1, is DTGVSQNPRHKITKRGQNVTFRCDPISEHNRLYWYRQTLGQGPEFLTYFQNEAQLEKSRLLSDRFSAERPKGSFSTLEIQRTEQGDSAMYLCASSLAWTAAYNEQFFGPGTRLTVL.

This clonotype was picked up many times. The chain joins TRBV15 to TRBJ2-7; 7 bases match TRBD1. Germline V gene data show CDR1 as LNHNV and CDR2 as YYDKDF (reference sequence). V lost 8 bases and J lost 4; bases outside the gene matches: 5. The CDR3 is 12 amino acids. The CDR3 spells CATGTAEYEQYF. The CDR3 DNA follows: TGTGCCACCGGGACAGCAGAATACGAGCAGTACTTC.

This clonotype was observed a few times. This chain joins TRBV12-3 or TRBV12-4 and TRBJ1-1, with 11 bases identical to TRBD1. The CDR3 covers 15 residues. V was clipped by 3 bases and J by 5 bases; unmatched bases: 5. This chain's CDR3 is CASSFTGQGGTEAFF. The CDR3 DNA reads as TGTGCCAGCAGTTTTACGGGACAGGGGGGTACTGAAGCTTTCTTT.

The genes are TRBV2 and TRBJ2-1, with D unresolved. V was trimmed by 7 bases and J by 2 bases, leaving 15 bases between them. This CDR3 has 15 amino acids. Germline V gives CDR1 SNHLY, CDR2 FYNNEI. CDR3: CASNRVGAAYNEQFF. Here the CDR3 DNA reads TGTGCCAGCAATCGGGTCGGAGCCGCCTACAATGAGCAGTTCTTC.

This clonotype was seen many times. J is TRBJ1-6 and V is TRBV20-1; maybe TRBD1 (6 bases). V gave up 0 bases and J gave up 9 bases, with 15 bases separating them. CDR1 is DFQATT, CDR2 SNEGSKA, per germline (reference sequence). The CDR3 is made up of 15 amino acids. The CDR3 loop is CSARDLAPGASPLHF. The CDR3 coding sequence is TGCAGTGCTAGAGATCTCGCACCGGGGGCTTCACCCCTCCACTTT.

The V call is TRBV15, the J call TRBJ2-6; D not resolved. The CDR3 consists of 15 residues. Trimming stripped 6 bases from V and 1 base from J, with 10 bases between. Per germline, CDR1 LNHNV and CDR2 YYDKDF (reference sequence). As DNA, the CDR3 is TGTGCCACCAGTCCCTTGTCGTCTGGGGCCAACGTCCTGACTTTC. This translates into CATSPLSSGANVLTF.

This clonotype was found many times. The chain employs TRBV7-6 and TRBJ2-3; D is unclear. Looked up from germline, CDR1 is SGHVS and CDR2 is FNYEAQ. The CDR3 has 15 residues. V gave up 4 bases and J gave up 2 bases, with 13 bases separating them. The CDR3 protein is CASSSSGLSTDTQYF. CDR3 DNA sequence: TGTGCCAGCAGCTCCTCGGGCCTATCCACAGATACGCAGTATTTT.

This clonotype has at least ten counts. The V gene is TRBV25-1, the J gene TRBJ2-7, with unresolved D. Germline CDR1 and CDR2: MGHDK and SYGVNS. V dropped 8 bases and J dropped 2 bases, with 13 bases sitting between them. The CDR3 loop spans 13 amino acids. The CDR3 DNA follows: TGTGCCAGCGGTTGGACGACCCCCTACGAGCAGTACTTC. This translates into CASGWTTPYEQYF.

This clonotype was observed at least ten times. The chain uses TRBV7-2 and TRBJ2-4, with TRBD2 matching 8 bases. Germline V gives CDR1 SGHTA, CDR2 FQGNSA. The CDR3 contains 16 residues. V gave up 5 bases and J gave up 1 base; unmatched junction bases: 7. CDR3 loop: CASSVGTRVAKNIQYF. The CDR3, as DNA: TGTGCCAGCAGCGTGGGGACTAGGGTCGCCAAAAACATTCAGTACTTC.

CDR3 bases: TGCAGTGCTAGAGTCAGAGACCACTCTGGGGCCAACGTCCTGACTTTC. Protein sequence: CSARVRDHSGANVLTF. This rearrangement joins TRBV20-1 to TRBJ2-6; D unclear. In germline, CDR1 is DFQATT, CDR2 SNEGSKA (reference sequence). Trimming took 1 base from V and 0 from J, leaving 10 bases between them. CDR3 length: 16 residues.

The chain is built from TRBV20-1 and TRBJ2-6; D is unclear. The CDR3 is 16 amino acids. CDR1 DFQATT and CDR2 SNEGSKA come from the germline V gene (reference sequence). Trimming pared 0 bases from V and 0 bases from J, leaving 9 bases between. CDR3: CSARDPVSSGANVLTF. CDR3 nucleotide sequence: TGCAGTGCTAGAGATCCCGTTTCCTCTGGGGCCAACGTCCTGACTTTC.

This clonotype was seen more than once but under ten times. V is TRBV29-1 and J is TRBJ2-6; D is perhaps TRBD1 (6 bases). CDR1 is SQVTM and CDR2 is ANQGSEA in the germline V gene. The CDR3 sequence is 13 residues long. Trimming shortened V by 7 bases and J by 4 bases, and 11 bases separated the two germline ends. This CDR3 reads CSASGTGANVLTF. The DNA for the CDR3 is TGCAGCGCCTCAGGGACAGGGGCCAACGTCCTGACTTTC.